The T cell receptor beta chain described here comes from a study of T cells in Graves' hyperthyroidism and ophthalmopathy. The CDR3 consists of 13 residues. V was clipped by 0 bases and J by 8 bases, with 8 bases between them. Looked up from germline, CDR1 is LGHDT and CDR2 is YNNKEL (reference sequence). This clonotype was picked up a small number of times. Graves' hyperthyroidism was deemed stable given no ophthalmopathy progression within 18 months. Clinicians diagnosed patients from clinical symptoms, serum thyroxine and TRAb, thyroid ultrasound and orbital computed tomography. It was RNA transcripts that yielded the amplified TCR beta CDR3 regions. During a first-round RT-PCR of the TCR CDR3, the HTBI primer set was used. Each CDR3 protein is one row after TCRdb ran MiXCR on the multiplex PCR reads. The sample consists of about 560,000 distinct CDR3 sequences, 15% to 20% of them appearing once.

Sequenced material: blood. This clonotype originated in a woman in her late teens or twenties with Graves' hyperthyroidism. The rearrangement links TRBV3-1 to TRBJ2-1, with D perhaps TRBD1 or TRBD2 (5 bases each). The CDR3 is CASSQDRDHEQFF. In DNA form, the CDR3 reads TGTGCCAGCAGCCAAGATCGGGACCATGAGCAGTTCTTC.